These T cell receptor beta chains were read from a single sample in a study of graft-versus-host responses after intestinal transplantation. Produced via immunoSEQ multiplex PCR; TCRdb's table is partial and in-frame only. Counted here are some 80,000 clones, approximately 90% occurring once; the ten biggest clones make up about 8%. Their specific antigens are unknown. This specimen consisted of unstimulated CD8+ T cells sorted from spleen or lymph node cells, obtained before transplant. The source is a human donor who was the organ donor for an intestinal transplant. CDR3s include the opening cysteine and the closing phenylalanine or tryptophan. D genes are given only for firm matches. Not every row has a clone size; where given, it reads once, few, many or a size class.

v_gene	j_gene	d_gene	abundance	CDR3aa	CDR3nt
TRBV4-1	TRBJ1-5	NA	NA	CASSHAGGLQPQHF	TGCGCCAGCAGCCATGCGGGGGGGCTGCAGCCCCAGCATTTT
TRBV2	TRBJ2-7	NA	NA	CASNGLDYEQYF	TGTGCCAGCAACGGCCTCGACTACGAGCAGTACTTC
TRBV27	TRBJ2-7	NA	NA	CASSWGPDRSTYEQYF	TGTGCCAGCAGCTGGGGACCGGACAGATCCACCTACGAGCAGTACTTC
TRBV9	TRBJ2-2	NA	NA	CASSPPNILGAAGELFF	TGTGCCAGCAGCCCACCAAATATACTAGGGGCGGCCGGGGAGCTGTTTTTT
TRBV5-6	TRBJ2-3	NA	once	CASSTGTYSTDTQYF	TGTGCCAGCAGCACAGGGACGTATAGCACAGATACGCAGTATTTT
TRBV5-1	TRBJ2-2	NA	NA	CASSLGQGYTGELFF	TGCGCCAGCAGCTTAGGGCAGGGGTACACCGGGGAGCTGTTTTTT
TRBV27	TRBJ2-7	NA	NA	CASSWEGGQGYEQYF	TGTGCCAGCAGTTGGGAGGGCGGACAGGGCTACGAGCAGTACTTC
TRBV11-2	TRBJ2-1	NA	once	CASSALNNEQFF	TGTGCCAGCAGTGCACTGAACAATGAGCAGTTCTTC
TRBV5-1	TRBJ2-1	NA	NA	CASSLGGALSYGNRIYNEQFF	TGCGCCAGCAGCTTGGGGGGCGCCCTAAGCTATGGAAACCGAATTTACAATGAGCAGTTCTTC
TRBV5-1	TRBJ2-7	NA	NA	CASSLEGPNSYEQYF	TGCGCCAGCAGCTTGGAGGGTCCTAACTCCTACGAGCAGTACTTC
TRBV6-1	TRBJ1-1	TRBD1	once	CASSEAITGWGQGPDEEAFF	TGTGCCAGCAGTGAAGCTATTACAGGATGGGGACAGGGGCCGGACGAAGAAGCTTTCTTT
TRBV4-1	TRBJ1-4	NA	once	CASSSGQGEKLFF	TGCGCCAGCAGCTCTGGTCAGGGTGAAAAACTGTTTTTT
TRBV10-2	TRBJ1-5	NA	NA	CASSESGGMLPQHF	TGCGCCAGCAGTGAGAGTGGAGGCATGTTGCCCCAGCATTTT
TRBV27	TRBJ2-7	TRBD1	NA	CASSPGQGVYEQYF	TGTGCCAGCAGTCCGGGACAGGGGGTCTACGAGCAGTACTTC
TRBV2	TRBJ2-3	TRBD1	NA	CARRGPTDTQYF	TGTGCCCGTAGGGGGCCCACAGATACGCAGTATTTT
TRBV19	TRBJ2-7	TRBD1	NA	CASSIGQGVSYEQYF	TGTGCCAGTAGTATCGGGCAGGGGGTGTCCTACGAGCAGTACTTC
TRBV2	TRBJ2-1	TRBD2	NA	CASSAEAGGPYNEQFF	TGTGCCAGCAGTGCCGAGGCGGGGGGGCCCTACAATGAGCAGTTCTTC
TRBV29-1	TRBJ2-7	NA	NA	CSVVGTGNYEQYF	TGCAGCGTTGTTGGGACCGGGAATTACGAGCAGTACTTC
TRBV10-3	TRBJ1-2	NA	NA	CAIRGIGGANGGYTF	TGTGCCATCCGGGGGATAGGTGGGGCTAATGGTGGCTACACCTTC
TRBV10-3	TRBJ1-3	NA	NA	CAISEPISGNTIYF	TGTGCCATCAGTGAGCCCATCTCTGGAAACACCATATATTTT
TRBV27	TRBJ2-7	TRBD1	NA	CASSRTGQGHEQYF	TGTGCCAGCAGTCGCACGGGACAGGGCCACGAGCAGTACTTC
TRBV4-2	TRBJ2-2	TRBD1	NA	CASRLGTGDTGELFF	TGTGCCAGCAGACTTGGGACAGGGGACACCGGGGAGCTGTTTTTT
TRBV5-4	TRBJ2-2	TRBD2	few	CASRAGLAGGNTGELFF	TGTGCCAGCAGGGCGGGCCTAGCGGGGGGGAACACCGGGGAGCTGTTTTTT
TRBV11-2	TRBJ1-4	NA	NA	CASSSSLNEKLFF	TGTGCCAGCAGCTCATCTCTTAATGAAAAACTGTTTTTT
TRBV9	TRBJ1-1	NA	NA	CASSAGRDMGGLNTEAFF	TGTGCCAGCAGCGCCGGGCGGGATATGGGTGGCCTTAACACTGAAGCTTTCTTT
TRBV4-2	TRBJ2-2	TRBD2	NA	CASSPRTSVTLNTGELFF	TGTGCCAGCAGCCCCCGGACTAGCGTAACCCTGAACACCGGGGAGCTGTTTTTT
TRBV19	TRBJ2-7	NA	NA	CASSNGGYEQYF	TGTGCCAGTAGTAACGGGGGCTACGAGCAGTACTTC
TRBV19	TRBJ1-5	NA	NA	CASTADSYSNQPQHF	TGTGCCAGTACCGCGGACAGCTATAGCAATCAGCCCCAGCATTTT
TRBV5-6	TRBJ2-1	NA	NA	CASSRWMGFNEQFF	TGTGCCAGCAGCCGTTGGATGGGTTTCAATGAGCAGTTCTTC
TRBV7-3	TRBJ2-1	NA	once	CASSLEGVDEQFF	TGTGCCAGCAGCTTAGAGGGTGTCGATGAGCAGTTCTTC
TRBV27	TRBJ1-3	NA	NA	CASSTVFGNTIYF	TGTGCCAGCTCGACAGTTTTTGGAAACACCATATATTTT
TRBV7-9	TRBJ1-1	NA	NA	CASSFSTNTEAFF	TGTGCCAGCAGCTTTAGCACAAACACTGAAGCTTTCTTT
TRBV13	TRBJ1-1	NA	NA	CASSLWAGMNTEAFF	TGTGCCAGCAGCTTATGGGCGGGGATGAACACTGAAGCTTTCTTT
TRBV9	TRBJ2-7	NA	NA	CASSAALVGYEQYF	TGTGCCAGCAGCGCCGCACTGGTCGGCTACGAGCAGTACTTC
TRBV7-9	TRBJ2-7	NA	NA	CASSSTYEQYF	TGTGCCAGCAGCTCCACCTACGAGCAGTACTTC
TRBV15	TRBJ1-1	NA	NA	CATSRVRGADTEAFF	TGTGCCACCAGCAGAGTTAGGGGGGCGGACACTGAAGCTTTCTTT
TRBV4-1	TRBJ2-3	TRBD2	NA	CASSRRGVYRTDTQYF	TGCGCCAGCAGCCGGCGGGGGGTCTATCGCACAGATACGCAGTATTTT
TRBV27	TRBJ1-4	TRBD1	NA	CASCPWAGGSEKLFF	TGTGCCAGCTGCCCATGGGCAGGGGGCAGCGAAAAACTGTTTTTT
TRBV4-1	TRBJ2-1	TRBD2	NA	CASSPSRAGPYNEQFF	TGCGCCAGCAGCCCCTCTCGAGCGGGACCCTACAATGAGCAGTTCTTC
TRBV27	TRBJ2-1	NA	NA	CASGERVLNEQFF	TGTGCCAGCGGGGAGCGGGTACTCAATGAGCAGTTCTTC
TRBV4-1	TRBJ2-7	NA	NA	CASSQVDSSYEQYF	TGCGCCAGCAGCCAAGTGGACTCTTCCTACGAGCAGTACTTC